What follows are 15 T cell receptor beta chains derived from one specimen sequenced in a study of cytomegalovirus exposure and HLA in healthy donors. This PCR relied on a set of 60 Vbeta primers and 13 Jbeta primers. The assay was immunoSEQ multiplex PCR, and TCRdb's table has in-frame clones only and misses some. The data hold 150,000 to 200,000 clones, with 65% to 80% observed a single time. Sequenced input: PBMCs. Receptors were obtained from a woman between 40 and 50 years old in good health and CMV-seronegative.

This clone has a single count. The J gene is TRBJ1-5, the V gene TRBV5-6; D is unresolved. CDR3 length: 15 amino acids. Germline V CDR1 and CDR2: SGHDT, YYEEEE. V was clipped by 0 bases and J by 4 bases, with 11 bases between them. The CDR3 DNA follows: TGTGCCAGCAGCTTGGATGGAGGACTGAATCAGCCCCAGCATTTT. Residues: CASSLDGGLNQPQHF. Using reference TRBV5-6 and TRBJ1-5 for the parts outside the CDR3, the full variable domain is DAGVTQSPTHLIKTRGQQVTLRCSPKSGHDTVSWYQQALGQGPQFIFQYYEEEERQRGNFPDRFSGHQFPNYSSELNVNALLLGDSALYLCASSLDGGLNQPQHFGDGTRLSIL.

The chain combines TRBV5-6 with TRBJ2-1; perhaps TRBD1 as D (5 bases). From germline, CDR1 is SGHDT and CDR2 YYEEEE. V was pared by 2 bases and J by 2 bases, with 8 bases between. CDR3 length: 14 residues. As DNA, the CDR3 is TGTGCCAGCAGCTTTCGACAGACCTACAATGAGCAGTTCTTC. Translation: CASSFRQTYNEQFF.

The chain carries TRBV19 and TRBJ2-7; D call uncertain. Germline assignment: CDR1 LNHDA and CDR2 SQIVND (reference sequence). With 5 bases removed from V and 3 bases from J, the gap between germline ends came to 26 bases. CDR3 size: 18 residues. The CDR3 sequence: CASSPGRGWARKNYEQYF. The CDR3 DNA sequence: TGTGCCAGTAGTCCTGGGCGTGGTTGGGCGCGCAAAAACTACGAGCAGTACTTC. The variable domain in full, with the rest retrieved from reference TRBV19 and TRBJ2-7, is DGGITQSPKYLFRKEGQNVTLSCEQNLNHDAMYWYRQDPGQGLRLIYYSQIVNDFQKGDIAEGYSVSREKKESFPLTVTSAQKNPTAFYLCASSPGRGWARKNYEQYFGPGTRLTVT.

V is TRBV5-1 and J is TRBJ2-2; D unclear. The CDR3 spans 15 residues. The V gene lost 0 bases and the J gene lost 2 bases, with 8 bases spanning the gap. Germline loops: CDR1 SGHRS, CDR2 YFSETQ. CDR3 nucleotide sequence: TGCGCCAGCAGCTTGGCCCTTTCTAACACCGGGGAGCTGTTTTTT. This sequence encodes CASSLALSNTGELFF.

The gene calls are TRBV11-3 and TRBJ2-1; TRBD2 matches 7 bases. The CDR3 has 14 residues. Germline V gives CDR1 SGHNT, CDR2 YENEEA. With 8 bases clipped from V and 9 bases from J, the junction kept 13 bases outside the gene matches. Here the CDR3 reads CASSLPGGYGEQFF. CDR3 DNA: TGTGCCAGCTCCCTTCCGGGGGGATATGGTGAGCAGTTCTTC.

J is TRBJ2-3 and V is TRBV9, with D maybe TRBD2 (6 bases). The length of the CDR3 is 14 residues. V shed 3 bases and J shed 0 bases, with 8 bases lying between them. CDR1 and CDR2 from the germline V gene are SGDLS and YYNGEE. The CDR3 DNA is TGTGCCAGCAGCGGCGGGACCAGCACAGATACGCAGTATTTT. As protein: CASSGGTSTDTQYF.

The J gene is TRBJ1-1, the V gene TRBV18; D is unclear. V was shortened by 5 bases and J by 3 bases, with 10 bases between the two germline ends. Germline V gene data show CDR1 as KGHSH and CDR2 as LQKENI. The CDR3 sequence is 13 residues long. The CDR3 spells CASSVQDYTEAFF. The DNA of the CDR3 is TGTGCCAGCTCAGTGCAGGACTACACTGAAGCTTTCTTT.

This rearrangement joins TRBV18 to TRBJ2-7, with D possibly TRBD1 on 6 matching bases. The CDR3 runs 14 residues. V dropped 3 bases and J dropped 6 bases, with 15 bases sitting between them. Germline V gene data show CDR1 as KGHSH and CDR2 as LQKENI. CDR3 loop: CASSPNQGSGEQYV. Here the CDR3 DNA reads TGTGCCAGCTCACCGAACCAGGGGAGTGGCGAGCAGTACGTC.

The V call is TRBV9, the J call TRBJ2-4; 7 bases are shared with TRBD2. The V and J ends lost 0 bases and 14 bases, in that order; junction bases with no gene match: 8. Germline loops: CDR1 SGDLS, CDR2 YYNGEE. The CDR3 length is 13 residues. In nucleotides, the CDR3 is TGTGCCAGCAGCGTAGGGGTGACTAGCCTAAAGTACTTC. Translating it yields CASSVGVTSLKYF.

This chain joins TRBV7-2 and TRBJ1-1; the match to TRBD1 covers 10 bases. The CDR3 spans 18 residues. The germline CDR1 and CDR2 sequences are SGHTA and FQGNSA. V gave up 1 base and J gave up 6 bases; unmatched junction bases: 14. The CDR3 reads CASSLVGHLTGGASEAFF. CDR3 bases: TGTGCCAGCAGCTTAGTCGGGCACCTGACAGGGGGCGCTTCTGAAGCTTTCTTT.

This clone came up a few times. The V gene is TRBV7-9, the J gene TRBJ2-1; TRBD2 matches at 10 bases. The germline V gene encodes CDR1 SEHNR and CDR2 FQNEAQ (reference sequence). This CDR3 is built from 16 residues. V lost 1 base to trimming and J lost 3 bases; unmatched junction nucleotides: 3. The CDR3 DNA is TGTGCCAGCAGCTTAGTAGCGGGGGGAAACTACAATGAGCAGTTCTTC. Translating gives CASSLVAGGNYNEQFF.

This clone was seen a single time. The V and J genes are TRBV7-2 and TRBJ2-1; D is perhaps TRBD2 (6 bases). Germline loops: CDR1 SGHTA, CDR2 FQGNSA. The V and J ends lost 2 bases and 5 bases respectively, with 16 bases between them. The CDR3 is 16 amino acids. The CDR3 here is CASSLMTSGGNNEQFF. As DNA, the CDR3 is TGTGCCAGCAGCTTAATGACCTCCGGCGGGAACAATGAGCAGTTCTTC.

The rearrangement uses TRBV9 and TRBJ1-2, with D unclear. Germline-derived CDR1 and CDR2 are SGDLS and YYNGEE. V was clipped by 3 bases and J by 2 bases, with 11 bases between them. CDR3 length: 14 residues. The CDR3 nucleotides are TGTGCCAGCAGCGGGACGGGGTTCAACTATGGCTACACCTTC. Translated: CASSGTGFNYGYTF. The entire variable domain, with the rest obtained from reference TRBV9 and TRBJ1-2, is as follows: DSGVTQTPKHLITATGQRVTLRCSPRSGDLSVYWYQQSLDQGLQFLIQYYNGEERAKGNILERFSAQQFPDLHSELNLSSLELGDSALYFCASSGTGFNYGYTFGSGTRLTVV.

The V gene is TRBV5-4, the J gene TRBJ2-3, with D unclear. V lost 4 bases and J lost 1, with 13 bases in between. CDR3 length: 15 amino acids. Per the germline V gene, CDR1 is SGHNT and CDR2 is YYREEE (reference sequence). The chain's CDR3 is CASSPETYRTDTQYF. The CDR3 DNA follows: TGTGCCAGCAGCCCCGAGACATATCGCACAGATACGCAGTATTTT. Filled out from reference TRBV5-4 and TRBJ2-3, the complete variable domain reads ETGVTQSPTHLIKTRGQQVTLRCSSQSGHNTVSWYQQALGQGPQFIFQYYREEENGRGNFPPRFSGLQFPNYSSELNVNALELDDSALYLCASSPETYRTDTQYFGPGTRLTVL.

The CDR3 spells CAWSVEAGGYTF. CDR3 in DNA: TGTGCCTGGAGTGTCGAAGCCGGGGGCTACACCTTC. The chain links TRBV30 to TRBJ1-2; D is uncertain. The V gene lost 0 bases and the J gene lost 8 bases, with 10 bases spanning the gap. Germline CDR1 and CDR2: GTSNPN and SVGIG (reference sequence). The CDR3 consists of 12 residues.